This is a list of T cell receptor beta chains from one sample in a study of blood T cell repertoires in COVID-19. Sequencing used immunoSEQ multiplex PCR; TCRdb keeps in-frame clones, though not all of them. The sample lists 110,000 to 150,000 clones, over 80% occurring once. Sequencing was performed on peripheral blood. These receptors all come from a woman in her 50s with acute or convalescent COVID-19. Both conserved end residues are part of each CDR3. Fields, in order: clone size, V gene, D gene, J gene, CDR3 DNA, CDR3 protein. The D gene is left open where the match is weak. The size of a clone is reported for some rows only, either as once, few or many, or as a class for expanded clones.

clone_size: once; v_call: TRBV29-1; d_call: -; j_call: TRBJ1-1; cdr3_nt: TGCAGCGTCCAACAGGTCGGGGAAGCTTTCTTT; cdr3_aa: CSVQQVGEAFF
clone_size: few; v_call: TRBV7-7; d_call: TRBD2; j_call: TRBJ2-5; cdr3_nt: TGTGCTAGCAGCCCAGTAGCGGGAGGGCAGGAGACCCAGTACTTC; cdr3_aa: CASSPVAGGQETQYF
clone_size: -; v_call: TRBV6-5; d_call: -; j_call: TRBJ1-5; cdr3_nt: TGTGCCAGCAGTTACTCGAGTCGTAATCAGCCCCAGCATTTT; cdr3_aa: CASSYSSRNQPQHF
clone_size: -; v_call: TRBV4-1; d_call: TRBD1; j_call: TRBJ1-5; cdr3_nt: TGCGCCAGCAGCCACCCGGACAGGGGCAACAATCAGCCCCAGCATTTT; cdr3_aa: CASSHPDRGNNQPQHF
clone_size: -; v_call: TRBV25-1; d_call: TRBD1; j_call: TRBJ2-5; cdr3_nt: TGTGCCAGCTCTTCAGGGACAGGGGGTTTCCAAGAGACCCAGTACTTC; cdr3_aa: CASSSGTGGFQETQYF
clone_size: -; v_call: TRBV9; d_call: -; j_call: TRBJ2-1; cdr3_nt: TGTGCCAGCAGCGTGGCATACAATGAGCAGTTCTTC; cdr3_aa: CASSVAYNEQFF
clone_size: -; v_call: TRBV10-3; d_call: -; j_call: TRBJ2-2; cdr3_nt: TGTGCCATCAGTGCGGGGATCCCCGGGGAGCTGTTTTTT; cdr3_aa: CAISAGIPGELFF
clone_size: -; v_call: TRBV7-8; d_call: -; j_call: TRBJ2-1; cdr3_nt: TGTGCCAGCAGCCCGCGGGCGGTGAAGAACAATGAGCAGTTCTTC; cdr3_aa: CASSPRAVKNNEQFF
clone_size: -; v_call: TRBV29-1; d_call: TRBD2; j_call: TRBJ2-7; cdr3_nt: TGCAGCGTCGCTGGGACTAGCGGGACCTGGGACGAGCAGTACTTC; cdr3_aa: CSVAGTSGTWDEQYF
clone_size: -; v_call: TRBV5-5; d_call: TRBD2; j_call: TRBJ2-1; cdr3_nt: TGTGCCAGCAGTTCGGGACTAGCGGGAGTTGGGACCTACAATGAGCAGTTCTTC; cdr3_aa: CASSSGLAGVGTYNEQFF
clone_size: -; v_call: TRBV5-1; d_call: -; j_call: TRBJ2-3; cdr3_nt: TGCGCTACCAAGCCCCCTGGCACAGATACGCAGTATTTT; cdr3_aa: CATKPPGTDTQYF
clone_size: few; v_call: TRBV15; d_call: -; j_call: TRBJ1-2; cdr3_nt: TGTGCCACCAGCAGAGTGTCAGGAGGGTTAGGGGGCTACACCTTC; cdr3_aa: CATSRVSGGLGGYTF
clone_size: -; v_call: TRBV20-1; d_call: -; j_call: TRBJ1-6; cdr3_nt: TGCAGTGCTAGTCCCAGGGGTTCACCCCTCCACTTT; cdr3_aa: CSASPRGSPLHF
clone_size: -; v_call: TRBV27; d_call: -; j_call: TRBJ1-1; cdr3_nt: TGTGCCAGCAGTTTATCGAACAGAGCGAACACTGAAGCTTTCTTT; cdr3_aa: CASSLSNRANTEAFF
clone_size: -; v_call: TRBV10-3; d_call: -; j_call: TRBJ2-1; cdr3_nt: TGTGCCATCAAGGGACAAGGATACGACTTGGAGAATGAGCAGTTCTTC; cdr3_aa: CAIKGQGYDLENEQFF
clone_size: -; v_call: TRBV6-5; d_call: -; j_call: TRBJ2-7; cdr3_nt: TGTGCCAGCAGTTACTCGGGACTTGGGGCCAACGAGCAGTACTTC; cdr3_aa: CASSYSGLGANEQYF
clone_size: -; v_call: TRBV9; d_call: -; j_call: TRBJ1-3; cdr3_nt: TGTGCCAGCAGCGTAGAAGAGGGCTACTCTGGAAACACCATATATTTT; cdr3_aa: CASSVEEGYSGNTIYF
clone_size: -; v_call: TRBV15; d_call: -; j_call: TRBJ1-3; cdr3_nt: TGTGCCACCAGCAGGGACACCGGCTCTGGAAACACCATATATTTT; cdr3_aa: CATSRDTGSGNTIYF
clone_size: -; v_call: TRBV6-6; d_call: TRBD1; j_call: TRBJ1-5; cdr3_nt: TGTGCCAGCAGCCGAGGACAGGGGGCGTCTAGTGGCAATCAGCCCCAGCATTTT; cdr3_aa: CASSRGQGASSGNQPQHF
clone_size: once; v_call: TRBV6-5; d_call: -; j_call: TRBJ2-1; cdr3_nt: TGTGCCAGCAGCCAGGGGAGCTCCTACAATGAGCAGTTCTTC; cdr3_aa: CASSQGSSYNEQFF
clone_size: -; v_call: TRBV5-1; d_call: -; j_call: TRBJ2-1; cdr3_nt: TGCGCCAGCAGCCCGAACGCAGGGGTCACCTACAATGAGCAGTTCTTC; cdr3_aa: CASSPNAGVTYNEQFF
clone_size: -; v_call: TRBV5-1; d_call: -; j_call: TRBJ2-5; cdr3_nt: TGCGCCAGCAGCTTGGTAGCCGGGGAGACCCAGTACTTC; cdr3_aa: CASSLVAGETQYF
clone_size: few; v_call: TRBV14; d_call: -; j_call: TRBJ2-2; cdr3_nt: TGTGCCAGCAGCCCGGGACAAGGCCTGGCAGGGGAGCTGTTTTTT; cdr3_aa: CASSPGQGLAGELFF
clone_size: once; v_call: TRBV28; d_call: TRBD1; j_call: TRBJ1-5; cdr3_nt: TGTGCCAGCACATCGGGACAGTTCAATCAGCCCCAGCATTTT; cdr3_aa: CASTSGQFNQPQHF
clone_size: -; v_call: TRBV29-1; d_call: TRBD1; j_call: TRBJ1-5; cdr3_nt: TGCAGCGCTGGACAGGGGGTCAATCAGCCCCAGCATTTT; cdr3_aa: CSAGQGVNQPQHF
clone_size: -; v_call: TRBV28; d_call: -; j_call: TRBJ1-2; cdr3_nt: TGTGCCAGCAGTTCTTTATCCAAAGGGGTACATGGCTACACCTTC; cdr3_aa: CASSSLSKGVHGYTF
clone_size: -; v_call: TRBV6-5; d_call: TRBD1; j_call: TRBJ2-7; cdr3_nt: TGTGCCAGCAGTTACCGGACAGGGGCCTACGAGCAGTACTTC; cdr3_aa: CASSYRTGAYEQYF
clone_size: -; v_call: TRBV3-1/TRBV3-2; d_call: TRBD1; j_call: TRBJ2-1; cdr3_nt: TGTGCCAGCAGCCCGGGACAGGGTTCGTACAATGAGCAGTTCTTC; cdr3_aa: CASSPGQGSYNEQFF
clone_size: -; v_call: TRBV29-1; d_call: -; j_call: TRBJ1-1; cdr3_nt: TGCAGCGTGGTGAGAGGTGGGAACACTGAAGCTTTCTTT; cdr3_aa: CSVVRGGNTEAFF
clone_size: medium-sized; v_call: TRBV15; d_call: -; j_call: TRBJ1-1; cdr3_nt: TGTGCCACCAGCAGAGATGGGGGGAGTATGACTGAAGCTTTCTTT; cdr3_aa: CATSRDGGSMTEAFF
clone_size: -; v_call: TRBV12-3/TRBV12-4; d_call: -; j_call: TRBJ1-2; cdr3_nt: TGTGCCAGCACCTTGACAGCTAACTATGGCTACACCTTC; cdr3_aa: CASTLTANYGYTF
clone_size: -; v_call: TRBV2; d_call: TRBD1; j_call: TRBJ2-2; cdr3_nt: TGTGCCAGCAGTGGGGACAGGGGAACCGGGGAGCTGTTTTTT; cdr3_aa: CASSGDRGTGELFF
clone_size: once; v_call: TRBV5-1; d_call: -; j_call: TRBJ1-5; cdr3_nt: TGCGCCAGCAGCCCGGGGATCAGTGTAAGGGGCAATCAGCCCCAGCATTTT; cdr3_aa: CASSPGISVRGNQPQHF
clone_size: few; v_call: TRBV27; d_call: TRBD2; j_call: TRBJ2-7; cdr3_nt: TGTGCCAGCAGTTCCCGGACTAGCGGGAGTTACGAGCAGTACTTC; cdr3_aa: CASSSRTSGSYEQYF
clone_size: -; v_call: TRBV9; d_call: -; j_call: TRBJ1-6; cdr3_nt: TGTGCCAGCAGCGTAGAGCGTAATTCACCCCTCCACTTT; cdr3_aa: CASSVERNSPLHF
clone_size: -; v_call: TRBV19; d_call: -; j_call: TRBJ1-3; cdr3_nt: TGTGCCAGTAGTTACTGGACCACTTCGCCGGGGGACACCATATATTTT; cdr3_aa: CASSYWTTSPGDTIYF
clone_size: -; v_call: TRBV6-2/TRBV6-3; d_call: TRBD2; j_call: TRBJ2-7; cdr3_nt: TGTGCCAGCAGTTCCGCGGGAGCAGGGACCTACGAGCAGTACTTC; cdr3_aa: CASSSAGAGTYEQYF
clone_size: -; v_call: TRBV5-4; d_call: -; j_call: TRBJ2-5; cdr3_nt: TGTGCCAGCAGCTTGAGTGGCAGGAGGGAGACCCAGTACTTC; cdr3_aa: CASSLSGRRETQYF
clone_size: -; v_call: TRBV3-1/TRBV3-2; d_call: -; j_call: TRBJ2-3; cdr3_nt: TGTGCCAGCAGCCATTCGGGGGATCGCACAGATACGCAGTATTTT; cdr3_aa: CASSHSGDRTDTQYF
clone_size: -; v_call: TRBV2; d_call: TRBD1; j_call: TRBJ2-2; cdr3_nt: TGTGCCAGCAGGGGACAGATAATCACCGGGGAGCTGTTTTTT; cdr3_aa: CASRGQIITGELFF
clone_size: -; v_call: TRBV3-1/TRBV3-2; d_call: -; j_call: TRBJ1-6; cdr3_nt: TGTGCCAGCAGCCAAGATCGCGGGTATAATTCACCCCTCCACTTT; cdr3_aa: CASSQDRGYNSPLHF
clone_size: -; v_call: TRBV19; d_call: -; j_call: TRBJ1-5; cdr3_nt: TGTGCCAGTAGTGGTAAACAGGTTCATCAGCCCCAGCATTTT; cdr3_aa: CASSGKQVHQPQHF
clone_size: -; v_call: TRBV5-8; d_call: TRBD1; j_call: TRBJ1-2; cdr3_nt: TGTGCCAGCAGCTTGACCGGGACAGGGTCCTTTGGCTACACCTTC; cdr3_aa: CASSLTGTGSFGYTF
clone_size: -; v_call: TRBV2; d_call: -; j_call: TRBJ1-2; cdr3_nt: TGTGCCAGCGGGGAGGGCAATGGCTACACCTTC; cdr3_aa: CASGEGNGYTF
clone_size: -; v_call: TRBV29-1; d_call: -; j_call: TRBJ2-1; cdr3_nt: TGCAGCGTCTACCCCCGACAGGTTAGCTCCTACAATGAGCAGTTCTTC; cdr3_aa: CSVYPRQVSSYNEQFF
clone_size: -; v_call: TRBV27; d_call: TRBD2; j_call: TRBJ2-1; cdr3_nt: TGTGCCAGCAGTTTATCGGGAGCGGGAGTCTACAATGAGCAGTTCTTC; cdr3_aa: CASSLSGAGVYNEQFF
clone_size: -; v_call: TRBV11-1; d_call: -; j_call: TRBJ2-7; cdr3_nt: TGTGCCAGCAGCCCAACAGGGCAGGATTACGAGCAGTACTTC; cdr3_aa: CASSPTGQDYEQYF
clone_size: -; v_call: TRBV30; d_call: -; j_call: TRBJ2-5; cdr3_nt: TGTGCCTGGAATAGTGTTGTGGAGACCCAGTACTTC; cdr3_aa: CAWNSVVETQYF
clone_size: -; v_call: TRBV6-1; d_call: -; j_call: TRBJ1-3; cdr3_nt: TGTGCCAGCAGTGATACAGGGACCTCTGGAAACACCATATATTTT; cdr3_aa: CASSDTGTSGNTIYF
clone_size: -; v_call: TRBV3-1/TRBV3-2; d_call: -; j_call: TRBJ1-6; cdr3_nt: TGTGCCAGCAGCCCGAACGAAAGTCGACAGCCCTATAATTCACCCCTCCACTTT; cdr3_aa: CASSPNESRQPYNSPLHF
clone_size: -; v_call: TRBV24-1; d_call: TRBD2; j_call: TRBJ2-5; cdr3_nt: TGTGCCACCAGTGACCCTCACGGGGGGGCGCAAGAGACCCAGTACTTC; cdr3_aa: CATSDPHGGAQETQYF
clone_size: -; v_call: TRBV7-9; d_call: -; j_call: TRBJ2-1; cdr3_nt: TGTGCCAGCAGCTTATTGGGACTTTCCTACAATGAGCAGTTCTTC; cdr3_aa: CASSLLGLSYNEQFF